This entry lists 14 T cell receptor beta chains sequenced from one sample in a study of control samples from healthy donors and cancer patients. Sequencing used immunoSEQ multiplex PCR; TCRdb keeps in-frame clones, though not all of them. The data hold about 51,000 clones, with approximately 89% observed a single time. What was sequenced was PBMCs. These receptors all come from a man aged 35 to 55 with colorectal cancer.

The chain is built from TRBV6-1 and TRBJ1-2, with unresolved D. The CDR3 consists of 12 residues. From germline, CDR1 is MNHNS and CDR2 SASEGT. V lost 3 bases and J 4 bases, leaving 6 bases between the germline ends. CDR3 sequence reads: CASSDKGYGYTF. Written as DNA, the CDR3 is TGTGCCAGCAGTGATAAGGGCTATGGCTACACCTTC.

The V call is TRBV6-2 or TRBV6-3, the J call TRBJ2-5; the match to TRBD2 covers 7 bases. The CDR3 contains 15 residues. CDR1 MNHEY and CDR2 SVGEGT come from the germline V gene. The V gene end was trimmed by 5 bases and the J gene end by 4 bases; junction bases not matched to a gene: 10. The DNA of the CDR3 is TGTGCCAGCAGTCGAAAGCGGGATAGTGGAGAGACCCAGTACTTC. As protein: CASSRKRDSGETQYF.

The J gene is TRBJ1-1, the V gene TRBV24-1; a weak D match, TRBD1 (6 bases). V gave up 4 bases and J gave up 7 bases, with 15 bases separating them. The germline gives CDR1 KGHDR, CDR2 SFDVKD. The CDR3 runs 14 residues. The CDR3 DNA sequence: TGTGCCACCAGTGAAGGCACAGGGAGGGGTGAAGCTTTCTTT. This gives the protein CATSEGTGRGEAFF.

This clone was counted a few times. This chain connects TRBV27 to TRBJ1-5; D uncertain. There are 15 residues in the CDR3. From germline, CDR1 is MNHEY and CDR2 SMNVEV (reference sequence). Trimming took off 0 bases at V and 1 base at J, with 7 bases between the two ends. The CDR3 coding sequence is TGTGCCAGCAGTTTATCGAGGATGAGCAATCAGCCCCAGCATTTT. It encodes CASSLSRMSNQPQHF.

The CDR3: CASSYSKEEGNTEAFF. The CDR3 region has the DNA TGTGCCAGCAGTTACTCGAAAGAAGAGGGGAACACTGAAGCTTTCTTT. The V and J genes are TRBV6-5 and TRBJ1-1, with D unclear. Trimming stripped 0 bases from V and 1 base from J, with 12 bases between. There are 16 residues in the CDR3. Germline CDR1 is MNHEY and CDR2 is SVGAGI.

This sequence joins TRBV28 and TRBJ2-3, with TRBD2 matching over 9 bases. The V gene's germline CDR1 is MDHEN and CDR2 SYDVKM. Germline trimming cut 10 bases from V and 3 bases from J; bases unmatched to any gene: 8. The CDR3 consists of 14 residues. The CDR3 sequence is CATQREVRTDTQYF. CDR3 nucleotides: TGTGCCACACAGCGGGAGGTGAGGACAGATACGCAGTATTTT.

The rearrangement joins TRBV7-9 to TRBJ1-5; D is undetermined. V lost 3 bases and J 11 bases, leaving 11 bases between the germline ends. CDR1 is SEHNR and CDR2 is FQNEAQ in the germline V gene (reference sequence). This CDR3 contains 12 residues. CDR3 coding DNA: TGTGCCAGCAGCTTCGGGGAAGGAACCCAGCATTTT. It is translated as CASSFGEGTQHF.

The genes are TRBV14 and TRBJ1-6, with D hard to call. Trimming shortened V by 2 bases and J by 14 bases, and 10 bases separated the two germline ends. CDR3 length equals 12 residues. The germline V gene encodes CDR1 SGHDN and CDR2 FVKESK. The CDR3 region is CASSQFPIALHF. As DNA, the CDR3 is TGTGCCAGCAGCCAATTTCCTATTGCCCTCCACTTT.

V gene TRBV14 combines with J gene TRBJ2-2, with a possible D match to TRBD2 (6 bases). The germline V gene has CDR1 SGHDN and CDR2 FVKESK. This CDR3 contains 16 residues. Trimming shortened V by 2 bases and J by 0 bases, and 10 bases separated the two germline ends. The CDR3 region is CASSQMPGANTGELFF. In DNA, the CDR3 is TGTGCCAGCAGCCAAATGCCGGGAGCGAACACCGGGGAGCTGTTTTTT.

This chain joins TRBV13 and TRBJ2-1, with 7 bases that match TRBD2. After removal of 5 bases from V and 8 bases from J, the junction contained 12 bases not matched to a gene. Germline loops: CDR1 PRHDT, CDR2 FYEKMQ (reference sequence). The CDR3 is made up of 15 amino acids. The CDR3 DNA reads as TGTGCCAGCAGCGCAAGCGGGATGGGGCTCCATGAGCAGTTCTTC. It specifies CASSASGMGLHEQFF. The full variable domain, with the rest looked up from reference TRBV13 and TRBJ2-1, is AAGVIQSPRHLIKEKRETATLKCYPIPRHDTVYWYQQGPGQDPQFLISFYEKMQSDKGSIPDRFSAQQFSDYHSELNMSSLELGDSALYFCASSASGMGLHEQFFGPGTRLTVL.

This clone was recorded once. CDR3 amino acids: CSVRTGGKPQHF. Here the CDR3 DNA reads TGCAGCGTACGGACAGGGGGCAAGCCCCAGCATTTT. V and J are TRBV29-1 and TRBJ1-5; 11 bases align to TRBD1. V shed 6 bases, J shed 8 bases, and the junction held 3 bases outside the gene matches. Germline assignment: CDR1 SQVTM and CDR2 ANQGSEA. This CDR3 is 12 amino acids long.

The chain uses TRBV7-9 and TRBJ1-4; D gene unclear. Germline loops: CDR1 SEHNR, CDR2 FQNEAQ (reference sequence). The V end lost 4 bases, the J end lost 7 bases, and 13 bases lay between the germline ends. The CDR3 has 14 residues. CDR3 sequence reads: CASSSLGSVEKLFF. For the CDR3, the DNA is TGTGCCAGCAGCTCCCTAGGCTCGGTTGAAAAACTGTTTTTT.

V is TRBV7-2 and J is TRBJ1-3; D is unclear. The CDR3 runs 16 residues. Germline V CDR1 and CDR2: SGHTA, FQGNSA. The V end was cut by 0 bases, the J end by 4 bases, with 13 bases between. CDR3 sequence reads: CASSLALKGLGNTIYF. CDR3 coding DNA: TGTGCCAGCAGCTTAGCCCTCAAGGGTTTAGGAAACACCATATATTTT. Variable domain in full (rest from reference TRBV7-2 and TRBJ1-3): GAGVSQSPSNKVTEKGKDVELRCDPISGHTALYWYRQSLGQGLEFLIYFQGNSAPDKSGLPSDRFSAERTGGSVSTLTIQRTQQEDSAVYLCASSLALKGLGNTIYFGEGSWLTVV.

The chain carries TRBV5-1 and TRBJ2-1, with a weak D call TRBD1 (5 bases). V shed 0 bases and J shed 3 bases, with 10 bases lying between them. This CDR3 contains 15 residues. Germline V gene sequence: CDR1 SGHRS, CDR2 YFSETQ. CDR3 loop: CASSLGLGVYNEQFF. The CDR3 nucleotides read TGCGCCAGCAGCTTGGGTCTAGGGGTCTACAATGAGCAGTTCTTC.